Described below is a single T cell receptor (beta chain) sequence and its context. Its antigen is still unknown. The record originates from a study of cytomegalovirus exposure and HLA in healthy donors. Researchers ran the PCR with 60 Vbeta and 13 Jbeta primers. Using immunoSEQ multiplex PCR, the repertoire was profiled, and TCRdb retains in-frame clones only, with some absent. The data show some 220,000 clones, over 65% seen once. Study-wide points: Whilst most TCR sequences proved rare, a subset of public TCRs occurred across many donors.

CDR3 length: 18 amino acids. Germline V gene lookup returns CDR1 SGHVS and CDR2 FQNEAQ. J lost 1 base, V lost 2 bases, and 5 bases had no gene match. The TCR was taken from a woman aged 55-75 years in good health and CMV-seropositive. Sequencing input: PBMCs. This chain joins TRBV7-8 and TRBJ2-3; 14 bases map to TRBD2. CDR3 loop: CASSLRLAGGPGTDTQYF. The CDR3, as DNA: TGTGCCAGCAGCTTACGACTAGCGGGGGGGCCCGGCACAGATACGCAGTATTTT. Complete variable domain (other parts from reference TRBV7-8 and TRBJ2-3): GAGVSQSPRYKVAKRGQDVALRCDPISGHVSLFWYQQALGQGPEFLTYFQNEAQLDKSGLPSDRFFAERPEGSVSTLKIQRTQQEDSAVYLCASSLRLAGGPGTDTQYFGPGTRLTVL.